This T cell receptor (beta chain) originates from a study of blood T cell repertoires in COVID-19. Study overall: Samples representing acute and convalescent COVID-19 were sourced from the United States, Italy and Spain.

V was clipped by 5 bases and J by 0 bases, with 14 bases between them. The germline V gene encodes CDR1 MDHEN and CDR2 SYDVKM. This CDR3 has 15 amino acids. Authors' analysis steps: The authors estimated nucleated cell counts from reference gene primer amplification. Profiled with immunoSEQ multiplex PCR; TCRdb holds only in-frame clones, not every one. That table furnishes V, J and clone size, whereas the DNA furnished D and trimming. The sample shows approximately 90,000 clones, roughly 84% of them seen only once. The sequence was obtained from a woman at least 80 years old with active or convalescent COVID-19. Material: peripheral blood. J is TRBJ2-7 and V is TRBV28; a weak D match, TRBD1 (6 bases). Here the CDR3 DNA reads TGTGCCAGCAGTATAAGGGGGACAACCTCCTACGAGCAGTACTTC. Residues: CASSIRGTTSYEQYF.